The 17 T cell receptor beta chains presented below share a single source sample, sequenced in a study of shared clonotypes between healthy human individuals. The assay was immunoSEQ multiplex PCR, and TCRdb's table has in-frame clones only and misses some. This table holds around 1.1 million clones, 75% to 80% found once. The specimen was memory CD4+ T cells from PBMCs. Specified subset: CD45RA-negative fraction. All receptors come from a man aged 18-30 years in good health. Some clones in this sample may be carry-over from other donors' samples.

The table lists this clone with a count of one. The rearrangement uses TRBV7-9 and TRBJ2-1; tentative D call: TRBD1 (6 bases). V lost 8 bases and J 7 bases, leaving 12 bases between the germline ends. The length of the CDR3 is 12 residues. The germline V gene has CDR1 SEHNR and CDR2 FQNEAQ (reference sequence). The CDR3 here is CASQGGRNEQFF. CDR3 bases: TGTGCCAGCCAAGGGGGTCGTAATGAGCAGTTCTTC.

This chain links TRBV30 with TRBJ1-2; D gene ambiguous. The CDR3 is 13 amino acids. CDR1 and CDR2 from the germline V gene are GTSNPN and SVGIG (reference sequence). Trimming removed 4 bases at V and 7 bases at J, with 16 bases between. The CDR3 nucleotides are TGTGCCTGGATCCCCAGGCCGACGGGTGGCTACACCTTC. Translated: CAWIPRPTGGYTF.

The J gene is TRBJ2-5, the V gene TRBV5-1; 14 nucleotides match TRBD2. The J segment lost 5 bases and the V segment lost 4 bases, leaving 4 bases of the junction unmatched. Germline V gives CDR1 SGHRS, CDR2 YFSETQ. The CDR3 runs to 15 residues. CDR3 loop: CASSEGLAGVETQYF. The CDR3 coding sequence is TGCGCCAGCAGCGAGGGACTAGCGGGAGTTGAGACCCAGTACTTC.

This clone has more than one count but fewer than ten. This chain joins TRBV19 and TRBJ2-3; D is ambiguous. CDR1 and CDR2 from the germline V gene are LNHDA and SQIVND (reference sequence). This CDR3 has 14 residues. V dropped 0 bases and J dropped 7 bases, with 11 bases sitting between them. The DNA for the CDR3 is TGTGCCAGTAGTATAGACCCGGGCTCCAATACGCAGTATTTT. This codes for CASSIDPGSNTQYF.

In this sample, this clone turned up once. The chain links TRBV16 to TRBJ1-2; TRBD1 might be the D (6 bases). Trimming took off 0 bases at V and 4 bases at J, with 15 bases between the two ends. Germline V gene sequence: CDR1 KGHSY, CDR2 FQNENV. The CDR3 totals 16 residues. The CDR3 region is CASSQSVQQGGYGYTF. CDR3 sequence (DNA): TGTGCCAGCAGCCAATCGGTTCAGCAAGGGGGCTATGGCTACACCTTC.

V is TRBV28 and J is TRBJ1-2; 8 positions agree with TRBD1. V lost 5 bases to trimming and J lost 3 bases; unmatched junction nucleotides: 5. Germline V lookup: CDR1 MDHEN, CDR2 SYDVKM. This CDR3 contains 14 residues. In nucleotides, the CDR3 is TGTGCCAGCAGTCGGCAGACAGGGGACTATGGCTACACCTTC. Encoded protein: CASSRQTGDYGYTF.

This clone was counted between two and nine times. J is TRBJ2-5 and V is TRBV18; 11 bases line up with TRBD2. The CDR3 spans 16 residues. The V and J ends lost 4 bases and 2 bases, in that order; junction bases with no gene match: 6. Germline V gene data show CDR1 as KGHSH and CDR2 as LQKENI. For the CDR3, the DNA is TGTGCCAGCTCACGCGTAGCGGGAGGGCGTCAAGAGACCCAGTACTTC. Translation: CASSRVAGGRQETQYF.

The chain couples TRBV2 to TRBJ1-2; 9 nucleotides match TRBD1. Germline CDR1 is SNHLY and CDR2 is FYNNEI. V lost 5 bases and J lost 7; bases outside the gene matches: 11. This CDR3 is built from 15 residues. DNA for the CDR3: TGTGCCAGCAGTCCCCCCACAGGGGGCATTCGTGGCTACACCTTC. Residues: CASSPPTGGIRGYTF.

The J gene is TRBJ1-1, the V gene TRBV6-1, with D unclear. The CDR3 is 14 residues long. V was shortened by 6 bases and J by 1 base, with 12 bases between the two germline ends. Germline CDR1 reads MNHNS; CDR2 reads SASEGT. CDR3 in DNA: TGTGCCAGCAGGCTGACCCCAGGGAACACTGAAGCTTTCTTT. Protein product: CASRLTPGNTEAFF.

The chain has TRBV6-5 and TRBJ2-7; a possible D gene is TRBD1 (6 bases). Germline lookup yields CDR1 MNHEY and CDR2 SVGAGI. CDR3 length: 14 amino acids. Trimming took 6 bases from V and 1 from J, leaving 13 bases between them. The CDR3 is CASSPTDRSYEQYF. CDR3 nucleotide sequence: TGTGCCAGCAGCCCCACGGACAGATCCTACGAGCAGTACTTC.

The genes are TRBV10-3 and TRBJ2-5; D possibly uses TRBD1 or TRBD2 (5 bases each). This CDR3 has 16 amino acids. Germline CDR1 and CDR2: ENHRY and SYGVKD. The V end lost 2 bases, the J end lost 7 bases, and 20 bases lay between the germline ends. CDR3: CAISEPTTRGWGTQYF. CDR3 nucleotide sequence: TGTGCCATCAGTGAGCCGACTACTAGGGGTTGGGGGACCCAGTACTTC.

Only a few counts were recorded for this clone. The V and J genes are TRBV11-1 and TRBJ2-7; perhaps TRBD2 as D (6 bases). V was cut by 5 bases and J by 1 base, with 12 bases left in between. Germline loops: CDR1 SGHAT, CDR2 FQDESV (reference sequence). The CDR3 length is 14 residues. The CDR3: CASSRGTRSYEQYF. The CDR3 nucleotides read TGTGCCAGCAGCCGCGGGACTCGGTCCTACGAGCAGTACTTC.

Points on this clone: The same CDR3 can be traced to other DNA sequences in this sample. The J gene is TRBJ1-5, the V gene TRBV30; TRBD1 aligns across 12 bases. There are 14 residues in the CDR3. CDR1 GTSNPN and CDR2 SVGIG come from the germline V gene (reference sequence). Trimming took 0 bases from V and 7 from J; bases not matched to a gene: 1. The CDR3 loop reads CAWSVGTGGQPQHF. In nucleotides, the CDR3 is TGTGCCTGGAGTGTCGGGACAGGGGGCCAGCCCCAGCATTTT.

This chain uses TRBV5-5 with TRBJ2-2, with 7 positions matching TRBD1. Germline CDR1 SGHKS, CDR2 YYEKEE (reference sequence). CDR3 length: 14 residues. Trimming at V came to 0 bases and at J to 7 bases, leaving 3 bases not matched to a gene. CDR3 residues: CASSLEGGLGELFF. CDR3 in DNA: TGTGCCAGCAGCTTGGAAGGGGGCCTCGGGGAGCTGTTTTTT. The whole variable domain, remainder taken from reference TRBV5-5 and TRBJ2-2, is DAGVTQSPTHLIKTRGQQVTLRCSPISGHKSVSWYQQVLGQGPQFIFQYYEKEERGRGNFPDRFSARQFPNYSSELNVNALLLGDSALYLCASSLEGGLGELFFGEGSRLTVL.

The CDR3 DNA sequence: TGTGCCAGCAGCTTTTGGGGTCTGTCTGGAAACACCATATATTTT. Translating gives CASSFWGLSGNTIYF. The gene calls are TRBV11-2 and TRBJ1-3; no firm D call. Trimming shortened V by 3 bases and J by 1 base, and 10 bases separated the two germline ends. CDR1 is SGHAT, CDR2 FQNNGV, per germline. This CDR3 is 15 amino acids long. The full variable domain, completed using reference TRBV11-2 and TRBJ1-3, is EAGVAQSPRYKIIEKRQSVAFWCNPISGHATLYWYQQILGQGPKLLIQFQNNGVVDDSQLPKDRFSAERLKGVDSTLKIQPAKLEDSAVYLCASSFWGLSGNTIYFGEGSWLTVV.

The CDR3 sequence is CASSPPGQGASNEQFF. CDR3 nucleotide sequence: TGTGCCAGTAGTCCTCCGGGACAGGGGGCAAGTAATGAGCAGTTCTTC. The V call is TRBV19, the J call TRBJ2-1; 12 bases map to TRBD1. Germline lookup yields CDR1 LNHDA and CDR2 SQIVND (reference sequence). CDR3 size: 16 residues. With V trimmed by 5 bases and J by 7 bases, 9 bases remained unmatched.

The chain carries TRBV27 and TRBJ2-6; maybe TRBD2 (5 bases). Germline CDR1 is MNHEY and CDR2 is SMNVEV (reference sequence). The CDR3 loop spans 15 amino acids. The V gene lost 9 bases and the J gene lost 2 bases, with 14 bases spanning the gap. CDR3 amino acids: CASFSPGAGANVLTF. CDR3 bases: TGTGCCAGTTTCTCCCCCGGGGCTGGGGCCAACGTCCTGACTTTC.